This T cell receptor beta chain is drawn from a study of T cells in Graves' hyperthyroidism and ophthalmopathy. This clonotype was found once. Its specificity is not known. What was amplified from RNA transcripts were TCR beta CDR3 regions. With the HTBI primer set, the TCR CDR3 went through a first round of RT-PCR. TCRdb called the multiplex PCR reads again in MiXCR, with one record for every CDR3 protein. The sample has approximately 400,000 distinct CDR3 sequences, 15% seen once; the top ten hold 30% to 35%. Notes on the study in general: Ophthalmopathy onset followed model prediction by a median around 6.9 months.

The sample was blood. This receptor was taken from a woman in her twenties or thirties with Graves' hyperthyroidism.

The CDR3 region is CASSLTANDNSPLHF. Written as DNA, the CDR3 is TGTGCCAGCAGCTTGACAGCAAACGATAATTCACCCCTCCACTTT. V gene TRBV5-4 combines with J gene TRBJ1-6; D unresolved. From germline, CDR1 is SGHNT and CDR2 YYREEE (reference sequence). Deletions cut 1 base from V and 5 bases from J, with 10 bases between. The CDR3 runs to 15 residues.